This T cell receptor (beta chain) appears in the sequencing data of a study of cytomegalovirus exposure and HLA in healthy donors. The repertoire was sequenced with immunoSEQ multiplex PCR; TCRdb's copy has only in-frame clones and lacks some. The sample has around 200,000 clones, about 81% seen once; the top ten hold 1% to 1.5%. About this clone: Its target is not known.

Whole-study findings and limits: In a later analysis, first-cohort TCR clusters were found to tend to co-occur in the 100 to 150 validation repertoires.

The CDR3 covers 14 residues. V shed 6 bases, J shed 3 bases, and the junction held 7 bases outside the gene matches. Germline CDR1 is MNHNY and CDR2 is SVGAGI (reference sequence). The validation cohort, a group of some 120 subjects, included the donors and was separate from the approximately 650-subject first cohort. This receptor was identified in a young woman in good health and CMV-seronegative. Sequenced material: PBMCs. The chain links TRBV6-6 to TRBJ2-7; TRBD1 matches 8 bases. CDR3 bases: TGTGCCAGCAGCTCTGACAGGGGCAACTACGAGCAGTACTTC. This codes for CASSSDRGNYEQYF.